The 25 T cell receptor beta chains below were found in one sample sequenced in a study of radiotherapy plus CTLA-4 blockade in lung cancer. Produced via immunoSEQ multiplex PCR; TCRdb's table is partial and in-frame only. The profile shows fewer than 90,000 clones, 80% to 85% of them singletons. Sequencing was performed on peripheral blood, taken from a patient treated with radiotherapy plus ipilimumab. These receptors came from a human donor with non-small cell lung cancer who had stable disease on radiotherapy plus ipilimumab.

The chain has TRBV5-1 and TRBJ2-5; 7 positions agree with TRBD1. The CDR3 is 14 amino acids. V lost 2 bases and J lost 6; bases outside the gene matches: 7. Looked up from germline, CDR1 is SGHRS and CDR2 is YFSETQ. The CDR3 DNA reads TGCGCCAGCAGCTTCGGTAACAGGGGAAAGACCCAGTACTTC. Amino acids: CASSFGNRGKTQYF.

This rearrangement joins TRBV5-1 to TRBJ1-1; D is unresolved. Germline V gene data show CDR1 as SGHRS and CDR2 as YFSETQ. The CDR3 totals 15 residues. V was cut by 1 base and J by 5 bases, with 15 bases left in between. CDR3: CASSLSSGYETEAFF. CDR3 bases: TGCGCCAGCAGCTTGTCCAGTGGGTATGAGACTGAAGCTTTCTTT.

This clone has more than one count but fewer than ten. The chain couples TRBV28 to TRBJ1-5; D gene uncertain. The CDR3 consists of 14 residues. Germline loops: CDR1 MDHEN, CDR2 SYDVKM. The germline V and J ends were trimmed by 4 bases and 9 bases, with 16 bases remaining between them. The CDR3 here is CASSSHTPSGPQHF. CDR3 bases: TGTGCCAGCAGTTCCCACACCCCGAGCGGGCCCCAGCATTTT.

The chain joins TRBV20-1 to TRBJ2-2; D remains ambiguous. V was cut by 3 bases and J by 6 bases, with 5 bases left in between. The CDR3 spans 11 residues. Germline CDR1 reads DFQATT; CDR2 reads SNEGSKA (reference sequence). For the CDR3, the DNA is TGCAGTGCTAGGAGTGCCGGGGAGCTGTTTTTT. Translated: CSARSAGELFF.

This chain joins TRBV6-5 and TRBJ1-4; the D is unclear. CDR1 is MNHEY, CDR2 SVGAGI, per germline. Trimming pared 4 bases from V and 8 bases from J, leaving 14 bases between. The CDR3 length is 14 residues. The CDR3 reads CASSSGGVKEKLFF. In DNA form, the CDR3 reads TGTGCCAGCAGTTCTGGAGGTGTGAAGGAAAAACTGTTTTTT.

For the CDR3, the DNA is TGTGCCAGCAGTGAAGGGGTGAGCAGGACTACGACGTTTGAGCAGTACTTC. Its translation is CASSEGVSRTTTFEQYF. The genes are TRBV2 and TRBJ2-7; a possible D gene is TRBD2 (6 bases). CDR3 length equals 17 residues. V lost 1 base and J 7 bases, leaving 23 bases between the germline ends. Germline loops: CDR1 SNHLY, CDR2 FYNNEI.

This clone was detected only once. The chain employs TRBV6-1 and TRBJ1-2; 7 bases map to TRBD1. CDR1 is MNHNS and CDR2 is SASEGT in the germline V gene. The junction had 21 bases not matched to a gene; V was cut back by 3 bases and J by 8 bases. The CDR3 covers 18 residues. CDR3 sequence: CASSDRGRMGGQTYGYTF. In DNA, the CDR3 is TGTGCCAGCAGTGATAGAGGGAGAATGGGGGGACAGACCTACGGCTACACCTTC.

V gene TRBV30 combines with J gene TRBJ1-3; D call uncertain. Trimming removed 0 bases at V and 6 bases at J, with 6 bases between. The CDR3 consists of 12 residues. CDR1 and CDR2 (germline): GTSNPN, SVGIG (reference sequence). The CDR3 here is CAWSVFPNTIYF. The CDR3 DNA reads as TGTGCCTGGAGTGTATTTCCAAACACCATATATTTT.

As concerns this clone: One end of the junction does not line up with germline, which may come from a read error. The chain links TRBV19 to TRBJ2-7; TRBD2 matches at 9 bases. Germline loops: CDR1 LNHDA, CDR2 SQIVND (reference sequence). This CDR3 has 15 amino acids. In DNA, the CDR3 is TGTGCCAGTACCCCTCGACTAGCGGCTAGCTACGTGCAGTACTTC. Encoded protein: CASTPRLAASYVQYF.

This chain links TRBV5-4 with TRBJ2-7; 8 nucleotides line up with TRBD2. Trimming at V came to 5 bases and at J to 1 base, leaving 8 bases not matched to a gene. Germline V gives CDR1 SGHNT, CDR2 YYREEE (reference sequence). The CDR3 loop spans 15 amino acids. The CDR3 nucleotides are TGTGCCAGCAGTCCCAGAGCGGGGGCTTCCTACGAGCAGTACTTC. Protein product: CASSPRAGASYEQYF.

About this clone: At one end the junction does not follow the germline gene, possibly because of a read error. The V and J genes are TRBV7-6 and TRBJ2-5; the match to TRBD1 covers 9 bases. Germline V gene data show CDR1 as SGHVS and CDR2 as FNYEAQ. The CDR3 spans 16 residues. CDR3 nucleotide sequence: TGTGCCAGCAGCTACGCCGGGACAGGGTCCCAACAGACCCAGTACTTC. Protein product: CASSYAGTGSQQTQYF.

The rearrangement uses TRBV5-1 and TRBJ2-1; 8 bases match TRBD1. The germline CDR1 and CDR2 sequences are SGHRS and YFSETQ. The CDR3 is 15 amino acids. Unmatched junction bases numbered 7, after V lost 3 bases and J lost 5 bases. This chain's CDR3 is CASSYQDRDNNEQFF. The CDR3 DNA reads as TGCGCCAGCAGCTACCAGGACAGGGACAACAATGAGCAGTTCTTC.

The chain couples TRBV6-6 to TRBJ1-2; D gene unclear. This CDR3 has 12 amino acids. CDR1 MNHNY and CDR2 SVGAGI come from the germline V gene (reference sequence). Trimming cost V 8 bases and J 6 bases, with 13 bases left between them. The CDR3 coding sequence is TGTGCCAGCCGGGCCACGCTAGATGGCTACACCTTC. Translated, it gives CASRATLDGYTF.

This clone is a singleton in its sample. This chain joins TRBV5-1 and TRBJ2-5; weak D call: TRBD2 (6 bases). The CDR3 has 18 amino acids. Germline loops: CDR1 SGHRS, CDR2 YFSETQ. Deletions cut 0 bases from V and 2 bases from J, with 20 bases between. CDR3 loop: CASSLDPWPSESQETQYF. The CDR3 region has the DNA TGCGCCAGCAGCTTGGACCCGTGGCCTAGCGAATCTCAAGAGACCCAGTACTTC.

This sequence joins TRBV28 and TRBJ2-5; possible D gene TRBD1, 5 bases. Trimming pared 2 bases from V and 5 bases from J, leaving 15 bases between. The CDR3 covers 15 residues. Germline loops: CDR1 MDHEN, CDR2 SYDVKM. CDR3 in amino acids: CASSLIGEIGETQYF. For the CDR3, the DNA is TGTGCCAGCAGTTTAATAGGGGAAATAGGGGAGACCCAGTACTTC.

The gene calls are TRBV10-2 and TRBJ1-1; TRBD1 matches 9 bases. The CDR3 loop spans 14 amino acids. Germline assignment: CDR1 WSHSY and CDR2 SAAADI. V gave up 7 bases and J gave up 4 bases; unmatched junction bases: 7. CDR3 DNA sequence: TGCGCCAGCACCCACAGGGGGCGATCCACTGAAGCTTTCTTT. Translation gives CASTHRGRSTEAFF.

This chain joins TRBV28 and TRBJ2-3, with TRBD1 matching 7 bases. J lost 0 bases, V lost 3 bases, and 9 bases had no gene match. The length of the CDR3 is 17 residues. Germline CDR1 and CDR2: MDHEN and SYDVKM. Here the CDR3 reads CASSLGLPGGSTDTQYF. CDR3 bases: TGTGCCAGCAGTTTGGGCCTGCCAGGGGGAAGCACAGATACGCAGTATTTT. Using reference TRBV28 and TRBJ2-3 for the parts outside the CDR3, the full variable domain is DVKVTQSSRYLVKRTGEKVFLECVQDMDHENMFWYRQDPGLGLRLIYFSYDVKMKEKGDIPEGYSVSREKKERFSLILESASTNQTSMYLCASSLGLPGGSTDTQYFGPGTRLTVL.

The chain combines TRBV2 with TRBJ2-3; a possible D gene is TRBD2 (6 bases). The CDR3 is 15 amino acids. Trimming took 3 bases from V and 1 from J, leaving 11 bases between them. Per the germline V gene, CDR1 is SNHLY and CDR2 is FYNNEI. The CDR3 nucleotides read TGTGCCAGCAGTGACCGCGGGATTGGCACAGATACGCAGTATTTT. It is translated as CASSDRGIGTDTQYF. Full variable domain (remainder filled in from reference TRBV2 and TRBJ2-3): EPEVTQTPSHQVTQMGQEVILRCVPISNHLYFYWYRQILGQKVEFLVSFYNNEISEKSEIFDDQFSVERPDGSNFTLKIRSTKLEDSAMYFCASSDRGIGTDTQYFGPGTRLTVL.

About this clone itself: Other DNA sequences in this sample translate to the same CDR3. The chain carries TRBV18 and TRBJ2-3; a weak D match, TRBD1 (6 bases). Between the trimmed V and J ends, which lost 1 base and 3 bases, there was a span of 14 bases. The CDR3 has 16 residues. Germline V gene data show CDR1 as KGHSH and CDR2 as LQKENI. CDR3 residues: CASSPRSGGPTDTQYF. CDR3 nucleotide sequence: TGTGCCAGCTCACCACGTAGTGGGGGCCCGACAGATACGCAGTATTTT.

The chain has TRBV10-3 and TRBJ2-1; D is possibly TRBD1 (6 bases). The V end was cut by 10 bases, the J end by 8 bases, with 21 bases between. This CDR3 has 14 amino acids. Looked up from germline, CDR1 is ENHRY and CDR2 is SYGVKD. The CDR3 spells CATEPGGAADEQFF. CDR3 in DNA: TGTGCCACCGAGCCTGGGGGCGCCGCCGATGAGCAGTTCTTC.

This chain joins TRBV27 and TRBJ1-6; D unresolved. Germline V gene lookup returns CDR1 MNHEY and CDR2 SMNVEV (reference sequence). CDR3 size: 17 residues. Deletions cut 3 bases from V and 2 bases from J, with 14 bases between. The CDR3 bases are TGTGCCAGCAGTTTCGCGACCGGACGTGCCTATAATTCACCCCTCCACTTT. Translation gives CASSFATGRAYNSPLHF.

This clone appeared a single time. The chain joins TRBV5-4 to TRBJ2-5, with 14 nucleotides matching TRBD2. The CDR3 has 17 residues. V shed 3 bases and J 2 bases; nucleotides not matched to a gene: 6. Germline CDR1 reads SGHNT; CDR2 reads YYREEE (reference sequence). Here the CDR3 DNA reads TGTGCCAGCAGCTCGGGACTAGCGGGAGTTGGGCAAGAGACCCAGTACTTC. Translated: CASSSGLAGVGQETQYF. Drawing the rest from reference TRBV5-4 and TRBJ2-5, the complete variable domain is ETGVTQSPTHLIKTRGQQVTLRCSSQSGHNTVSWYQQALGQGPQFIFQYYREEENGRGNFPPRFSGLQFPNYSSELNVNALELDDSALYLCASSSGLAGVGQETQYFGPGTRLLVL.

V usage is TRBV27 and J usage is TRBJ2-2; TRBD1 agrees at 9 bases. The V segment lost 2 bases and the J segment 4 bases; nucleotides outside the gene matches: 5. The CDR3 covers 16 residues. Germline V gene lookup returns CDR1 MNHEY and CDR2 SMNVEV (reference sequence). The CDR3: CASSLTGGASTGELFF. The CDR3 bases are TGTGCCAGCAGTTTAACAGGGGGCGCTTCCACCGGGGAGCTGTTTTTT.

The rearrangement uses TRBV19 and TRBJ2-2; D is unresolved. The CDR3 extends over 16 amino acids. Germline CDR1 reads LNHDA; CDR2 reads SQIVND (reference sequence). V lost 7 bases to trimming and J lost 0 bases, with 15 bases between them. The CDR3 DNA reads as TGTGCCAGTATCTGGCGGAAGTCCGCGAACACCGGGGAGCTGTTTTTT. It is translated as CASIWRKSANTGELFF. Looking up the rest from reference TRBV19 and TRBJ2-2 gives the full variable domain: DGGITQSPKYLFRKEGQNVTLSCEQNLNHDAMYWYRQDPGQGLRLIYYSQIVNDFQKGDIAEGYSVSREKKESFPLTVTSAQKNPTAFYLCASIWRKSANTGELFFGEGSRLTVL.

The chain has TRBV7-3 and TRBJ2-5, with TRBD1 matching over 8 bases. Germline V lookup: CDR1 SGHTA, CDR2 FQGTGA. The CDR3 contains 15 residues. Trimming cost V 5 bases and J 1 base; bases outside gene matches: 6. The CDR3 protein is CASSQGAGSQETQYF. The CDR3 DNA reads TGTGCCAGCAGCCAGGGGGCAGGGAGCCAAGAGACCCAGTACTTC. Supplemented by reference TRBV7-3 and TRBJ2-5, the full variable domain reads GAGVSQTPSNKVTEKGKYVELRCDPISGHTALYWYRQSLGQGPEFLIYFQGTGAADDSGLPNDRFFAVRPEGSVSTLKIQRTERGDSAVYLCASSQGAGSQETQYFGPGTRLLVL.